This TCR beta chain was identified in a study of control samples from healthy donors and cancer patients. The table came from immunoSEQ multiplex PCR; TCRdb's copy has only in-frame clones and leaves some out. The table lists tens of thousands of clones, 75% to 95% of them singletons, with roughly a sixth in the top ten. The CDR3 covers 14 residues. The V gene's germline CDR1 is SGHTA and CDR2 FQGNSA. V was pared by 3 bases and J by 2 bases, with 8 bases between. The count of this clone is one. The sample comprised blood. The TCR was taken from a man aged 45-60 years in good health. The V and J genes are TRBV7-2 and TRBJ1-3; maybe TRBD1 (6 bases). The CDR3 DNA reads TGTGCCAGCAGCTTCGGGGGGCCTGGAAACACCATATATTTT. This gives the protein CASSFGGPGNTIYF.